This is a list of T cell receptor beta chains from one sample in a study of blood T cell repertoires in COVID-19. Here immunoSEQ multiplex PCR was the method, and the copy in TCRdb shows in-frame clones only, minus some. The sample includes about 160,000 clones, just over 90% of them seen just once. Sequencing was performed on peripheral blood. The receptors stem from a man aged 18 to 29 with acute or convalescent COVID-19. CDR3s include the opening cysteine and the closing phenylalanine or tryptophan. D genes are given only for firm matches. Only some rows state a clone size, as once, few, many or a class for expanded clones.

d_call,v_call,clone_size,j_call,cdr3_nt,cdr3_aa
TRBD1,TRBV24-1,.,TRBJ2-1,TGTGCCACCAGTGAGACAGGGAAAACCAATGAGCAGTTCTTC,CATSETGKTNEQFF
TRBD1,TRBV7-2,once,TRBJ2-5,TGTGCCAGCAGCTATGACAGGGGGAGGGGGGAGACCCAGTACTTC,CASSYDRGRGETQYF
.,TRBV18,.,TRBJ1-3,TGTGCCAGCTCACTTACAGGGACCTCTGGAAACACCATATATTTT,CASSLTGTSGNTIYF
.,TRBV19,.,TRBJ1-1,TGTGCCAGTAGCCCCGTAGCGGCGAACACTGAAGCTTTCTTT,CASSPVAANTEAFF
.,TRBV7-2,.,TRBJ1-5,TGTGCCAGCAGCTTAGTCGGGGAGAGCAATCAGCCCCAGCATTTT,CASSLVGESNQPQHF
TRBD2,TRBV7-9,.,TRBJ2-1,TGTGCCAGCAGCCCTCGGGGGAGCGGGAGTAACTACAATGAGCAGTTCTTC,CASSPRGSGSNYNEQFF
.,TRBV7-9,once,TRBJ2-7,TGTGCCAGCAGCGGGGCTAGAGCTCCCCTCTACGAGCAGTACTTC,CASSGARAPLYEQYF
TRBD1,TRBV5-1,few,TRBJ2-7,TGCGCCAGCAGCCTGACAGGGGACCTCTACGAGCAGTACTTC,CASSLTGDLYEQYF
TRBD1,TRBV6-6,.,TRBJ1-5,TGTGCCAGCGTACAGGGGGTAAGTCAGCCCCAGCATTTT,CASVQGVSQPQHF
.,TRBV30,.,TRBJ1-3,TGTGCCTGGAGTCCGACAGGAAACACCATATATTTT,CAWSPTGNTIYF
TRBD1,TRBV7-9,.,TRBJ1-4,TGTGCCAGCAGCCCCCCGTCGACAGGGGGTGATGAAAAACTGTTTTTT,CASSPPSTGGDEKLFF
TRBD2,TRBV19,.,TRBJ2-1,TGTGCCAGTAGTATTGTCGGCGGGAGCCATGAGCAGTTCTTC,CASSIVGGSHEQFF
TRBD1,TRBV4-1,.,TRBJ2-1,TGCGCCAGCAGCCGCCTGGGGACAGCGCATAATGAGCAGTTCTTC,CASSRLGTAHNEQFF
.,TRBV9,.,TRBJ2-4,TGTGCCAGCAGCAGGTCCTCACAGGCGGACATTCAGTACTTC,CASSRSSQADIQYF
TRBD2,TRBV4-2,.,TRBJ2-7,TGTGCCAGCAGCCCGGCAAGGGGACTAGCGGGAACCGAGCAGTACTTC,CASSPARGLAGTEQYF
.,TRBV29-1,.,TRBJ1-1,TGCAGCGTTGTCAGGGGTGTTTCGATTGCTGAAGCTTTCTTT,CSVVRGVSIAEAFF
.,TRBV3-1/TRBV3-2,.,TRBJ1-2,TGTGCCAGCAGCCAAGGGCCGACTCATGGCTACACCTTC,CASSQGPTHGYTF
.,TRBV2,.,TRBJ1-2,TGTGCCAGAGGGGTGAAGGGGAACTATGGCTACACCTTC,CARGVKGNYGYTF
.,TRBV29-1,.,TRBJ1-3,TGCAGCGTTGAAGGGAGCTCTGGAAACACCATATATTTT,CSVEGSSGNTIYF
.,TRBV10-3,.,TRBJ2-7,TGTGCCATCACTGACAGTTTTAACTACGAGCAGTACTTC,CAITDSFNYEQYF
.,TRBV5-6,once,TRBJ1-3,TGTGCCAGCAGCCTTGGTGGGGGGATCAAGACCATATATTTT,CASSLGGGIKTIYF
TRBD1,TRBV29-1,.,TRBJ1-2,TGCAGCGTTGAAGGACTTAGGACAGGGGGGATGGATGGCTACACCTTC,CSVEGLRTGGMDGYTF
.,TRBV12-3/TRBV12-4,.,TRBJ1-2,TGTGCCAGCAGTTCCAGGGGAGACTATGGCTACACCTTC,CASSSRGDYGYTF
.,TRBV5-1,.,TRBJ2-7,TGCGCCAGCAGCCCCAATAGCGGTTCCTACGAGCAGTACTTC,CASSPNSGSYEQYF
.,TRBV12-5,once,TRBJ2-1,TGTGCTAGTGGCATTACTAGATTCAGTGAGCAGTTCTTC,CASGITRFSEQFF
TRBD1,TRBV24-1,.,TRBJ2-1,TGTGCCACCAGCGGGTCCGACAGGGAGTTAAATGAGCAGTTCTTC,CATSGSDRELNEQFF
.,TRBV7-2,.,TRBJ1-2,TGTGCCAGCAGCTTAATGGGGGGTTCGGACTATGGCTACACCTTC,CASSLMGGSDYGYTF
TRBD1,TRBV2,once,TRBJ2-7,TGTGCCAGCTGTTCTTGGGGACAGGGTGGGAAAAGGTCCTACGAGCAGTACTTC,CASCSWGQGGKRSYEQYF
.,TRBV5-1,.,TRBJ2-3,TGCGCCAGCAGCCCGATTTCGGGGGAGTGGGCAGATACGCAGTATTTT,CASSPISGEWADTQYF
.,TRBV7-9,.,TRBJ1-3,TGTGCCAGCAGCTTAGGAGCCAGGGCGACTGGAAACACCATATATTTT,CASSLGARATGNTIYF
TRBD1,TRBV7-8,.,TRBJ1-1,TGTGCCAGCAGGGGACAGGGGTCGAACACTGAAGCTTTCTTT,CASRGQGSNTEAFF
TRBD1,TRBV29-1,.,TRBJ1-2,TGCAGCGTTGAAAAAGGGGGCGGGTATGGCTACACCTTC,CSVEKGGGYGYTF
TRBD1,TRBV7-2,.,TRBJ1-2,TGTGCCAGCAGCTCGGGACAGGGTAGATTGAATGGCTACACCTTC,CASSSGQGRLNGYTF
TRBD1,TRBV5-1,few,TRBJ2-3,TGCGCCAGCAGCCCACAGGGGGCCTCTAGCACAGATACGCAGTATTTT,CASSPQGASSTDTQYF
.,TRBV29-1,.,TRBJ2-1,TGCAGCGTTGAAGCGGTGGACGGGAGCTCCTACAATGAGCAGTTCTTC,CSVEAVDGSSYNEQFF
.,TRBV12-3/TRBV12-4,.,TRBJ1-4,TGTGCCAGCAGTTTAGAGACAAATGAAAAACTGTTTTTT,CASSLETNEKLFF
TRBD1,TRBV6-1,.,TRBJ1-2,TGTGCCAGCAGTGACAGACAGGGGAGGATTTTACACGGCTACACCTTC,CASSDRQGRILHGYTF
TRBD1,TRBV9,.,TRBJ1-1,TGTGCCAGCAGCCTCGGGACAGGCCTAGGTTACACTGAAGCTTTCTTT,CASSLGTGLGYTEAFF
.,TRBV19,.,TRBJ1-5,TGTGCCAGTAGTCAGGGTTTGGACCAGCCCCAGCATTTT,CASSQGLDQPQHF
TRBD2,TRBV5-5,few,TRBJ2-5,TGTGCCAGCAGCTTGCGGACTAGCGGGGGGGCCGGTGAGACCCAGTACTTC,CASSLRTSGGAGETQYF
TRBD1,TRBV19,.,TRBJ1-4,TGTGCCAGTAGTGGGGACAGGGGGCCTTTAGAAAAACTGTTTTTT,CASSGDRGPLEKLFF
.,TRBV9,.,TRBJ2-2,TGTGCCAGCAGCGTAGGGGGCCTGGCCGGGGAGCTGTTTTTT,CASSVGGLAGELFF
TRBD1,TRBV7-9,.,TRBJ1-1,TGTGCCAGCAGCCGGACAGGGGGCACTGAAGCTTTCTTT,CASSRTGGTEAFF
.,TRBV15,.,TRBJ2-1,TGTGCCACGCAGCCCACGAGGGATTACAATGAGCAGTTCTTC,CATQPTRDYNEQFF
TRBD2,TRBV10-3,.,TRBJ2-7,TGTGCCATCAGTGAGTCTGGCGGGGGGAACGGCGAGCAGTACTTC,CAISESGGGNGEQYF
TRBD2,TRBV5-5,.,TRBJ2-1,TGTGCCAGCAGCTCCCATACCGGGACTAGCGGGAGAGGTAATGAGCAGTTCTTC,CASSSHTGTSGRGNEQFF